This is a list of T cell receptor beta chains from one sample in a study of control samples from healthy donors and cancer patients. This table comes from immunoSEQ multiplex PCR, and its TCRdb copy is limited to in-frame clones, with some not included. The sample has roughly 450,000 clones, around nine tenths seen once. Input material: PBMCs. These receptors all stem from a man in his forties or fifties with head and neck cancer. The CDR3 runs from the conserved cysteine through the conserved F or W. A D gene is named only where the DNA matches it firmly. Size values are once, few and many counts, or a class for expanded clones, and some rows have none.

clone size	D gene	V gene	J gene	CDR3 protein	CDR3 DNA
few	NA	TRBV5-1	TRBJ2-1	CASSLGTSSYNEQFF	TGCGCCAGCAGCCTCGGGACAAGTTCCTACAATGAGCAGTTCTTC
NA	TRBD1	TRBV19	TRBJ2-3	CASSEITGGPWGPLNTQYF	TGTGCCAGTAGTGAGATTACAGGGGGCCCGTGGGGGCCATTGAATACGCAGTATTTT
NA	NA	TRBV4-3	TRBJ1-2	CASSQEGRGDYGYTF	TGCGCCAGCAGCCAAGAGGGGAGGGGTGACTATGGCTACACCTTC
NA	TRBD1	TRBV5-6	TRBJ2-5	CASSSTGDQETQYF	TGTGCCAGCAGCTCGACAGGGGACCAAGAGACCCAGTACTTC
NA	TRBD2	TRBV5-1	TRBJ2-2	CASSLGGTSGQGELFF	TGCGCCAGCAGCTTGGGCGGGACTAGTGGCCAGGGGGAGCTGTTTTTT
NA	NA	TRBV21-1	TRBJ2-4	CASIGAGQQRNIQYF	TGTGCCAGCATCGGGGCGGGCCAACAACGAAACATTCAGTACTTC
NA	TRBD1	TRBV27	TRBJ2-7	CASRSGQSYEQYF	TGTGCCAGCAGATCGGGACAGAGTTACGAGCAGTACTTC
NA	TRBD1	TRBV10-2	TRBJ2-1	CASYSSGQGSYNEQFF	TGCGCCAGCTACTCTTCGGGACAGGGCTCCTACAATGAGCAGTTCTTC
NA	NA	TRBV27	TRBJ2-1	CASSFRTDYNEQFF	TGTGCCAGCAGTTTCCGGACAGACTACAATGAGCAGTTCTTC
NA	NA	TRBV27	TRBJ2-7	CASSFGLGGIYEQYF	TGTGCCAGCAGTTTTGGGCTAGGGGGTATCTACGAGCAGTACTTC
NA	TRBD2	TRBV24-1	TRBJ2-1	CATSKISGGITEQFF	TGTGCCACCAGTAAGATTAGCGGGGGGATCACTGAGCAGTTCTTC
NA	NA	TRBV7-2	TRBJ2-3	CASSLAAHSTDTQYF	TGTGCCAGCAGCTTAGCAGCACATAGCACAGATACGCAGTATTTT
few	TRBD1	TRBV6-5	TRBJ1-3	CASSILQGPGNTIYF	TGTGCCAGCAGTATCCTACAGGGGCCTGGAAACACCATATATTTT
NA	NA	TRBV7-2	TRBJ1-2	CASSFLAGDGYTF	TGTGCCAGCAGCTTCTTGGCAGGGGATGGCTACACCTTC
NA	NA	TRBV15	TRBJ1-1	CATSRGGISNTEAFF	TGTGCCACCAGCAGAGGAGGTATTTCGAACACTGAAGCTTTCTTT
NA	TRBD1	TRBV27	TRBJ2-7	CASSLGQSSYEQYF	TGTGCCAGCAGTTTGGGACAGAGCTCCTACGAGCAGTACTTC
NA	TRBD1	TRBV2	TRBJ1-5	CASGRDSVQPQHF	TGTGCCAGCGGGCGGGACAGCGTACAGCCCCAGCATTTT
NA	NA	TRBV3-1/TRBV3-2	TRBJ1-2	CASSQPRFYGYTF	TGTGCCAGCAGCCAACCCAGGTTCTATGGCTACACCTTC
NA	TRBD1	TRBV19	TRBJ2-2	CASSPTGIRGTGELFF	TGTGCCAGTAGTCCGACAGGGATCAGGGGTACCGGGGAGCTGTTTTTT
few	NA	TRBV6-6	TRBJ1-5	CASSRPGGYSNQPQHF	TGTGCCAGCAGTCGACCCGGGGGATATAGCAATCAGCCCCAGCATTTT
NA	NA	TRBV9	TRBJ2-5	CASSMTGSSQETQYF	TGTGCCAGCAGCATGACAGGTTCCAGCCAAGAGACCCAGTACTTC
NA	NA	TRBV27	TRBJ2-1	CASSFPSSAYNEQFF	TGTGCCAGCAGTTTTCCGTCTAGCGCCTACAATGAGCAGTTCTTC
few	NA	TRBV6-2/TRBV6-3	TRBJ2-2	CASSLDYTGELFF	TGTGCCAGCAGCTTGGACTACACCGGGGAGCTGTTTTTT
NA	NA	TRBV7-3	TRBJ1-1	CASSPSGGLDTEAFF	TGTGCCAGCAGCCCTAGCGGGGGGTTGGACACTGAAGCTTTCTTT
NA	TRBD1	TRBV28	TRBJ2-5	CASSTTGGDAQETQYF	TGTGCCAGCAGCACCACAGGGGGCGACGCCCAAGAGACCCAGTACTTC
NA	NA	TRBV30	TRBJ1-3	CAWSPRGSPPGNTIYF	TGTGCCTGGAGTCCCAGGGGTAGCCCCCCGGGAAACACCATATATTTT
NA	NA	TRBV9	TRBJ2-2	CASSVGGWILTTGELFF	TGTGCCAGCAGCGTAGGGGGATGGATCCTCACCACCGGGGAGCTGTTTTTT
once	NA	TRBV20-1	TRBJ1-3	CSASRAYGNTIYF	TGCAGTGCTAGTAGGGCTTACGGAAACACCATATATTTT
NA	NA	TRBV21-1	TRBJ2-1	CASSSLGGEQFF	TGTGCCAGCAGCAGTTTAGGTGGGGAGCAGTTCTTC
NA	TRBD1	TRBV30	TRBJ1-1	CAWSVDRVGGTEAFF	TGTGCCTGGAGTGTGGACAGGGTGGGAGGCACTGAAGCTTTCTTT
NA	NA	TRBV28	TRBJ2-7	CASSLSGVPAEEQYF	TGTGCCAGCAGTTTGAGTGGCGTACCGGCCGAGGAGCAGTACTTC
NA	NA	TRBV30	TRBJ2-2	CAWSVQGGSNTGELFF	TGTGCCTGGAGTGTACAAGGAGGGTCGAACACCGGGGAGCTGTTTTTT
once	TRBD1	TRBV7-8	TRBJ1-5	CASSSQSGGRNQPQHF	TGTGCCAGCAGCTCTCAATCAGGGGGTCGCAATCAGCCCCAGCATTTT
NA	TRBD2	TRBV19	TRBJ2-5	CASSGPSGGQETQYF	TGTGCCAGCTCGGGCCCTAGCGGGGGTCAAGAGACCCAGTACTTC
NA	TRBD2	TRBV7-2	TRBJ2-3	CASSRGLAGSSTDTQYF	TGTGCCAGCAGCCGGGGGCTAGCGGGGTCTAGCACAGATACGCAGTATTTT
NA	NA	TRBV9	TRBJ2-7	CASSQGPSYEQYF	TGTGCCAGCAGCCAAGGGCCGAGCTACGAGCAGTACTTC
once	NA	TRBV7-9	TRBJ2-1	CASSLWFF	TGTGCCAGCAGCCTGTGGTTCTTC
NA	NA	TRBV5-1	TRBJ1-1	CASSLRAGNTEAFF	TGCGCCAGCAGCTTGAGGGCAGGGAACACTGAAGCTTTCTTT
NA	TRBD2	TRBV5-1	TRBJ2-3	CASSSRTSGGTQYF	TGCGCCAGCAGCTCCCGGACTAGCGGGGGAACGCAGTATTTT
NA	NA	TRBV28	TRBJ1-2	CASRAVSSYTF	TGTGCCAGCAGGGCGGTAAGCTCCTACACCTTC
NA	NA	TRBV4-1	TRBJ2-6	CASSPLSGAGANVLTF	TGCGCCAGCAGCCCCCTCTCCGGGGCTGGGGCCAACGTCCTGACTTTC
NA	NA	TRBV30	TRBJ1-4	CAWSWQVNEKLFF	TGTGCCTGGAGTTGGCAGGTTAATGAAAAACTGTTTTTT
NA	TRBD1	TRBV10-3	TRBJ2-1	CAISETTRGRGNYNEQFF	TGTGCCATCAGTGAGACTACCAGGGGGCGAGGGAATTACAATGAGCAGTTCTTC
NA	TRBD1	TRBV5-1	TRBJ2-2	CASSPGQGGTGELFF	TGCGCCAGCAGCCCGGGACAGGGAGGGACCGGGGAGCTGTTTTTT
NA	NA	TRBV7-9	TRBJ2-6	CASTLSGRTPSGANVLTF	TGTGCCAGCACCCTAAGTGGTAGGACACCCTCTGGGGCCAACGTCCTGACTTTC
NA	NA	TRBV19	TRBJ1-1	CASSIEGTEAFF	TGTGCCAGTAGTATAGAGGGGACCGAAGCTTTCTTT
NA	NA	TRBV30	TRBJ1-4	CAWRTGTATNEKLFF	TGTGCCTGGAGGACAGGAACCGCAACTAATGAAAAACTGTTTTTT
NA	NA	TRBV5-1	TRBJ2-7	CASSLEHFSYEQYF	TGCGCCAGCAGCTTGGAACACTTCTCCTACGAGCAGTACTTC
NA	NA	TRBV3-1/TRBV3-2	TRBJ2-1	CASSQPSYNEQFF	TGTGCCAGCAGCCAGCCAAGCTACAATGAGCAGTTCTTC
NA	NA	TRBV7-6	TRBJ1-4	CASSHYRGPEDSEKLFF	TGTGCCAGCAGCCACTATCGAGGGCCGGAAGACTCTGAAAAACTGTTTTTT
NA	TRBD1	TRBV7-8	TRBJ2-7	CASSLGTGIYEQYF	TGTGCCAGCAGCTTAGGGACAGGGATTTACGAGCAGTACTTC
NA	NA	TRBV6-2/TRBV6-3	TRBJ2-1	CASSYGRTFPAKQFF	TGTGCCAGCAGTTACGGTAGGACTTTTCCGGCCAAGCAGTTCTTC
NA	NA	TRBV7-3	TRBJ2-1	CASSDPPLGNEQFF	TGTGCCAGCAGCGACCCTCCTCTAGGGAATGAACAGTTCTTC
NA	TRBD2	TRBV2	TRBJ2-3	CASSAGAGTDTQYF	TGTGCCAGCAGCGCGGGAGCGGGCACAGATACGCAGTATTTT
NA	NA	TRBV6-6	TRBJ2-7	CASSYVQGSHEQYF	TGTGCCAGCAGTTACGTTCAGGGTTCCCACGAGCAGTACTTC